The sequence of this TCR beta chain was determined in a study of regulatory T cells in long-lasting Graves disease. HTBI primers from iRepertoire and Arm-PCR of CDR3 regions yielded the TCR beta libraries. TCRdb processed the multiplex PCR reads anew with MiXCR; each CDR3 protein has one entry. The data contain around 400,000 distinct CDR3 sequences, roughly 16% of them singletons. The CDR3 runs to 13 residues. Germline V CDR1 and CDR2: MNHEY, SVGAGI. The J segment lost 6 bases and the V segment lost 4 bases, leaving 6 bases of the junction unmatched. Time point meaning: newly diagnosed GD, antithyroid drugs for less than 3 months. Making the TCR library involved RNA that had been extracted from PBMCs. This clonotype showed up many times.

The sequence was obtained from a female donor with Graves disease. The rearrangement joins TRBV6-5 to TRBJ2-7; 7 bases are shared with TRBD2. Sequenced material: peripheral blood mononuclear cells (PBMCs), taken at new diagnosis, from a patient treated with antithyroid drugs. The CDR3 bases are TGTGCCAGCAGTTTCGCACTAGCGTCCGAGCAGTACTTC. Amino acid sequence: CASSFALASEQYF.